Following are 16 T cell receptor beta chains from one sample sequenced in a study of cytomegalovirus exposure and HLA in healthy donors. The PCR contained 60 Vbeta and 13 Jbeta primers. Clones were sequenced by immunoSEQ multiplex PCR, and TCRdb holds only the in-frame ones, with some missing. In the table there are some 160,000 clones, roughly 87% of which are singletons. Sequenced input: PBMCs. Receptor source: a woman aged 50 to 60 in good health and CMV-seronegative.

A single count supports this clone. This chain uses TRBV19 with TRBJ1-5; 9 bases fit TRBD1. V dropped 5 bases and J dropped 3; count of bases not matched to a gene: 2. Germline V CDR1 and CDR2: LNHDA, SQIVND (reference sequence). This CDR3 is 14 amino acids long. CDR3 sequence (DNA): TGTGCCAGTAGTCGGACAGGGGCCAATCAGCCCCAGCATTTT. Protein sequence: CASSRTGANQPQHF.

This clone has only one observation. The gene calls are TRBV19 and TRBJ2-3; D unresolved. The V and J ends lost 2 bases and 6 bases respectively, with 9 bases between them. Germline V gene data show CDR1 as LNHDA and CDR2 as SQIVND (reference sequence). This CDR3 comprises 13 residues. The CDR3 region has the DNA TGTGCCAGTAGTATAATTCTAAAGGATACGCAGTATTTT. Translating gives CASSIILKDTQYF.

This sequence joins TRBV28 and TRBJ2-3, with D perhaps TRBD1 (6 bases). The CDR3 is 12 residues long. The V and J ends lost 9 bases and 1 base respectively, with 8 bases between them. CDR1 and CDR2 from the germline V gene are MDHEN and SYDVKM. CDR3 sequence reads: CASGGGTDTQYF. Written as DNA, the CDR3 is TGTGCCAGTGGGGGCGGCACAGATACGCAGTATTTT.

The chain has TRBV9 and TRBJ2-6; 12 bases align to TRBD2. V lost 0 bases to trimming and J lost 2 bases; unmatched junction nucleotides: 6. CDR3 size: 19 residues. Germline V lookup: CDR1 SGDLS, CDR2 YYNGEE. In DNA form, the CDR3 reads TGTGCCAGCAGCGTAGGGCCGACTAGCGGGAGACCTGGGGCCAACGTCCTGACTTTC. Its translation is CASSVGPTSGRPGANVLTF.

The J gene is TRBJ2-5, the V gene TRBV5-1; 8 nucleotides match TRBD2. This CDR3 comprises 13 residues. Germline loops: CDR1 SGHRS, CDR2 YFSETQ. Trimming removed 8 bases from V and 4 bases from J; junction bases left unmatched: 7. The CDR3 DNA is TGCGCCAGTTCCTCCGGGACTAGAGAGACCCAGTACTTC. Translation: CASSSGTRETQYF.

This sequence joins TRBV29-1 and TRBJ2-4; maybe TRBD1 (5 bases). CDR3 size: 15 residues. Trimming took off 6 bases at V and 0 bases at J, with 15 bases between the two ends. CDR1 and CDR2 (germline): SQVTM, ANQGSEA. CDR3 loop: CSVVRGSLAKNIQYF. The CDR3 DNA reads TGCAGCGTCGTAAGGGGCAGTCTAGCCAAAAACATTCAGTACTTC.

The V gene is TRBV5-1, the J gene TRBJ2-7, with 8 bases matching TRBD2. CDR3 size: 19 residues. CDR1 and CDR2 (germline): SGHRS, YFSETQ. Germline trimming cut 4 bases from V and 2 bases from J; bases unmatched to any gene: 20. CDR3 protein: CASSLRASQPGLVPYEQYF. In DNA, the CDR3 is TGCGCCAGCAGCCTGAGGGCCTCACAACCGGGACTAGTCCCCTACGAGCAGTACTTC. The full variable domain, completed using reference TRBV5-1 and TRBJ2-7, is KAGVTQTPRYLIKTRGQQVTLSCSPISGHRSVSWYQQTPGQGLQFLFEYFSETQRNKGNFPGRFSGRQFSNSRSEMNVSTLELGDSALYLCASSLRASQPGLVPYEQYFGPGTRLTVT.

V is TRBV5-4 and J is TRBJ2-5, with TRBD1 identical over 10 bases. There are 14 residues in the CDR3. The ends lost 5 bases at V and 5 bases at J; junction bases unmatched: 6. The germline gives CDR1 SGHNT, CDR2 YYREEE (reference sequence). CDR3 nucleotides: TGTGCCAGCAGTTGGGACAGGGGTGCGGAGACCCAGTACTTC. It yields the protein CASSWDRGAETQYF.

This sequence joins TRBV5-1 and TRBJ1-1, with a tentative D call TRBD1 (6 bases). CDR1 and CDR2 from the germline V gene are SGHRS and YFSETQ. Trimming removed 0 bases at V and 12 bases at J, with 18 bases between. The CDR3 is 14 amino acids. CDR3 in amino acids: CASSLAGEQGRPFF. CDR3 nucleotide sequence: TGCGCCAGCAGCTTGGCCGGGGAACAGGGTCGCCCTTTCTTT.

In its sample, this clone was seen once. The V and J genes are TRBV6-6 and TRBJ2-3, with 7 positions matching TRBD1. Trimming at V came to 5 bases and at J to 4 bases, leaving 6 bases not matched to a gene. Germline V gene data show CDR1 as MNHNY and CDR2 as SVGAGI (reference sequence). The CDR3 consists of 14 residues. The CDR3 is CASSPGQVSDTQYF. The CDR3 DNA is TGTGCCAGCAGTCCCGGACAGGTTTCAGATACGCAGTATTTT.

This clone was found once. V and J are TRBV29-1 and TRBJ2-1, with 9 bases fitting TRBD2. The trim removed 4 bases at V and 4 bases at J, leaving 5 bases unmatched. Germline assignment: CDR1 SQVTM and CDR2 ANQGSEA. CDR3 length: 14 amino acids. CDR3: CSVGGGRVYNEQFF. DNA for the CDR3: TGCAGCGTTGGGGGCGGGAGGGTTTACAATGAGCAGTTCTTC.

CDR3 protein: CSVERGGDIQYF. The CDR3 coding sequence is TGCAGCGTTGAAAGGGGGGGGGACATTCAGTACTTC. The V and J genes are TRBV29-1 and TRBJ2-4, with D maybe TRBD2 (7 bases). Trimming removed 2 bases from V and 8 bases from J, with 10 bases in between. The CDR3 length is 12 residues. Germline assignment: CDR1 SQVTM and CDR2 ANQGSEA.

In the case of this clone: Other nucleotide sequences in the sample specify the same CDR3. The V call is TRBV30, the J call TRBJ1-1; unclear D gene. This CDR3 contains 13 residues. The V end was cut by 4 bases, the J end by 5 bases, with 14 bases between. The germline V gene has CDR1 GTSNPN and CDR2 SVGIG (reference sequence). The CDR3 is CAWTPGLETEAFF. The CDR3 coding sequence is TGTGCCTGGACCCCCGGGTTGGAGACTGAAGCTTTCTTT. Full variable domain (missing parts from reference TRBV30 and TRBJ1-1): SQTIHQWPATLVQPVGSPLSLECTVEGTSNPNLYWYRQAAGRGLQLLFYSVGIGQISSEVPQNLSASRPQDRQFILSSKKLLLSDSGFYLCAWTPGLETEAFFGQGTRLTVV.

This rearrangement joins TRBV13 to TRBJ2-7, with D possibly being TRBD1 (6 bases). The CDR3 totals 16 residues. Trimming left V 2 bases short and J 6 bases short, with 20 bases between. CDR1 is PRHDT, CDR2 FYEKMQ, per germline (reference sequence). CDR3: CASSLLGAGALREQYF. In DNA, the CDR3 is TGTGCCAGCAGCTTACTCGGTGCAGGGGCCTTACGCGAGCAGTACTTC.

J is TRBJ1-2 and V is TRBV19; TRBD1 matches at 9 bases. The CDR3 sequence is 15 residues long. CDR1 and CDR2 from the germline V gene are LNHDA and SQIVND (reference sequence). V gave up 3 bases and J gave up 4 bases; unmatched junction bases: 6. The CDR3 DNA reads TGTGCCAGTAGTATTGAAGGGGGACAGGGCTATGGCTACACCTTC. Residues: CASSIEGGQGYGYTF.

CDR3 DNA: TGCGCCAGCAGCATAAGCGGCGCAGAGACCCAGTACTTC. Its protein is CASSISGAETQYF. V gene TRBV5-1 combines with J gene TRBJ2-5; D possibly corresponds to TRBD2 (5 bases). Germline CDR1 SGHRS, CDR2 YFSETQ. Between the trimmed V and J ends, which lost 4 bases and 4 bases, there was a span of 11 bases. The CDR3 is 13 residues long.